This is a list of T cell receptor beta chains from one sample in a study of Graves' ophthalmopathy and Graves' hyperthyroidism. TCRdb independently ran MiXCR on the multiplex PCR reads; one entry per CDR3 protein. The table includes 620,000 or so distinct CDR3 sequences, 20% to 25% detected once. The sample consisted of peripheral blood. The receptors here all came from a woman aged 18-29 years with stable Graves' hyperthyroidism. Some clones in this sample may be carry-over from other donors' samples. Both conserved end residues are part of each CDR3. A D gene is named only where the DNA matches it firmly. Clone size is shown for a subset of rows, as once, few, many or a class of expanded clone.

TRBJ2-4 many TRBD2 TRBV11-2 CASSPLLAELAKNIQYF TGTGCCAGCAGCCCTCTCCTAGCGGAGCTAGCCAAAAACATTCAGTACTTC
TRBJ2-7 many NA TRBV6-1 CASSPHLDRGGEQYF TGTGCCAGCAGTCCCCACTTGGACCGGGGTGGGGAGCAGTACTTC
TRBJ2-7 few NA TRBV4-1 CASSQDEAGNAYEQYF TGCGCCAGCAGCCAAGATGAGGCAGGAAATGCGTACGAGCAGTACTTC
TRBJ1-1 many NA TRBV11-1 CASSPLFGRMNTEAFF TGTGCCAGCAGCCCCCTCTTCGGACGGATGAACACTGAAGCTTTCTTT
TRBJ2-4 many NA TRBV28 CASSLPGLVQYF TGTGCCAGCAGTTTACCGGGACTCGTTCAGTACTTC
TRBJ1-3 few NA TRBV3-1 CASSQDGGAGNTIYF TGTGCCAGCAGCCAAGATGGGGGTGCTGGAAACACCATATATTTT
TRBJ2-5 many TRBD2 TRBV28 CASSLGLAAQETQYF TGTGCCAGCAGTTTGGGACTAGCGGCCCAAGAGACCCAGTACTTC
TRBJ2-7 NA TRBD1 TRBV6-1 CASRSRTGFDEQYF TGTGCCAGCAGAAGCCGGACAGGGTTCGACGAGCAGTACTTC
TRBJ1-1 many NA TRBV11-2 CASSFGGGLRTEAFF TGTGCCAGCAGCTTTGGGGGAGGGTTGCGCACTGAAGCTTTCTTT
TRBJ1-1 many TRBD1 TRBV4-2 CASSQDRTGNTEAFF TGTGCCAGCAGCCAAGATCGGACAGGGAACACTGAAGCTTTCTTT
TRBJ2-7 many NA TRBV9 CASSVDPTYEQYF TGTGCCAGCAGCGTAGATCCGACCTACGAGCAGTACTTC
TRBJ2-5 many NA TRBV27 CASSFYGETQYF TGTGCCAGCAGTTTTTACGGGGAGACCCAGTACTTC
TRBJ1-5 many NA TRBV12-3/TRBV12-4 CASSLGAGTNQPQHF TGTGCCAGCAGTTTGGGGGCAGGGACCAATCAGCCCCAGCATTTT
TRBJ1-5 NA TRBD1 TRBV6-5 CASSYFTGGNQPQHF TGTGCCAGCAGTTACTTCACAGGGGGCAATCAGCCCCAGCATTTT
TRBJ2-5 many NA TRBV2 CASSEQNQETQYF TGTGCCAGCAGTGAGCAGAACCAAGAGACCCAGTACTTC
TRBJ2-2 NA TRBD1 TRBV12-3/TRBV12-4 CASSVGQGDTGELFF TGTGCCAGCAGTGTCGGACAGGGAGACACCGGGGAGCTGTTTTTT
TRBJ1-1 many NA TRBV10-1 CASSANREGTEAFF TGCGCCAGCAGTGCAAACAGGGAGGGCACTGAAGCTTTCTTT
TRBJ1-6 few NA TRBV6-4 CASTLDRRSSYNSPLHF TGTGCCAGCACTTTAGACCGTAGGAGCTCCTATAATTCACCCCTCCACTTT
TRBJ2-7 many TRBD1 TRBV10-2 CASNPGAGGYEQYF TGCGCCAGCAATCCCGGGGCAGGGGGCTACGAGCAGTACTTC
TRBJ2-5 many TRBD1 TRBV9 CASSVEGTGIVRAQYF TGTGCCAGCAGCGTAGAGGGGACAGGGATTGTGAGGGCCCAGTACTTC
TRBJ2-2 many TRBD1 TRBV12-3/TRBV12-4 CASRLRQGAGELFF TGTGCCAGCAGACTCAGACAGGGGGCCGGGGAGCTGTTTTTT
TRBJ2-7 NA NA TRBV6-1 CASLGDRDIRYEQYF TGTGCCAGCCTTGGGGACCGGGACATTCGTTACGAGCAGTACTTC
TRBJ2-2 NA NA TRBV6-2/TRBV6-3 CASSMGDAGELFF TGTGCCAGCAGTATGGGGGATGCCGGGGAGCTGTTTTTT
TRBJ2-7 many NA TRBV20-1 CSAPRRGEQYF TGCAGTGCACCGCGAAGGGGGGAGCAGTACTTC
TRBJ1-1 many TRBD1 TRBV5-1 CASNDRDNTEAFF TGCGCCAGCAACGACAGGGATAACACTGAAGCTTTCTTT
TRBJ2-7 many TRBD2 TRBV28 CASSLPFAGGPTVF TGTGCCAGCAGTCTCCCCTTCGCGGGAGGCCCTACTGTCTTC
TRBJ2-7 many TRBD2 TRBV7-2 CASSLGLAEGYEQYF TGTGCCAGCAGCCTGGGACTAGCGGAGGGGTACGAGCAGTACTTC
TRBJ2-7 NA NA TRBV25-1 CASSENLGRELTPVEQYF TGTGCCAGCAGTGAAAACCTGGGACGGGAGTTAACACCCGTCGAGCAGTACTTC
TRBJ1-5 many NA TRBV2 CASSEIHGFGNQPQHF TGTGCCAGCAGTGAAATCCACGGGTTTGGCAATCAGCCCCAGCATTTC
TRBJ2-5 NA TRBD1 TRBV15 CATSRRIPQQGARDTQYF TGTGCCACCAGCAGACGCATCCCGCAACAGGGGGCGAGAGATACCCAGTACTTC
TRBJ2-7 many TRBD1 TRBV9 CASSPGQGPSYEQYF TGTGCCAGCAGTCCCGGACAGGGCCCTTCCTACGAGCAGTACTTC
TRBJ1-5 few NA TRBV6-1 CASSARPPTDSNQPQHF TGTGCCAGCAGTGCCCGACCGCCGACAGATAGCAATCAGCCCCAGCATTTT
TRBJ2-7 few TRBD2 TRBV7-3 CASSSLEREGSYEQYF TGTGCCAGCAGCTCGCTGGAGCGGGAGGGTTCCTACGAGCAGTACTTC
TRBJ2-7 few NA TRBV11-2 CASSLEIGRQDF TGTGCCAGCAGCTTAGAAATTGGGCGACAAGACTTC
TRBJ1-5 NA TRBD1 TRBV28 CASRLQGRPQHF TGTGCCAGCAGGCTACAGGGGAGGCCCCAGCATTTT
TRBJ1-2 many TRBD1 TRBV30 CAWHDKGAGGYTF TGTGCCTGGCACGATAAGGGGGCTGGTGGCTACACCTTC
TRBJ1-1 NA TRBD1 TRBV30 CAWSAQGDTEAFF TGTGCCTGGAGTGCCCAGGGGGACACTGAAGCTTTCTTT
TRBJ2-7 few NA TRBV14 CASSLNNEQYF TGTGCCAGCAGCCTTAACAACGAGCAGTACTTC
TRBJ2-7 NA NA TRBV3-1 CASTPMAGGTLGEQYF TGTGCCAGCACCCCAATGGCGGGCGGGACCCTCGGCGAGCAGTACTTC
TRBJ1-2 many NA TRBV6-1 CASSELQGPYGYTF TGTGCCAGCAGTGAACTCCAGGGTCCTTATGGCTACACCTTC
TRBJ2-5 many NA TRBV6-2/TRBV6-3 CASSYDTLPETQYF TGTGCCAGCAGTTACGACACCCTCCCAGAGACCCAGTACTTC